This entry is about one T cell receptor beta chain. Its antigen is unknown. This sample was taken from a study of cytomegalovirus exposure and HLA in healthy donors. In the study overall: Tens of millions of unique TCRs from HLA-typed donors were held in an early release of data. Study-wide points: Several top significant clusters appeared, in a later analysis, to be linked to common viral pathogens.

This PCR relied on a set of 60 Vbeta primers and 13 Jbeta primers. Assay used: immunoSEQ multiplex PCR; TCRdb lists only in-frame clones, some missing. The sample records 120,000 or so clones, more than 65% being singletons. Whereas donors were nominally healthy upon sampling, unrecorded immune exposures were probable. This donor's CMV serostatus went unrecorded. The clonotype originates from a human donor in good health. The sample comprised PBMCs.

The CDR3 loop reads CASSDGALGYTEAFF. The DNA of the CDR3 is TGTGCCAGCAGTGATGGGGCATTGGGGTACACTGAAGCTTTCTTT. The V call is TRBV2, the J call TRBJ1-1; possible D gene TRBD1, 5 bases. The germline V and J ends were trimmed by 3 bases and 3 bases, with 14 bases remaining between them. Germline V gene lookup returns CDR1 SNHLY and CDR2 FYNNEI. The CDR3 totals 15 residues.